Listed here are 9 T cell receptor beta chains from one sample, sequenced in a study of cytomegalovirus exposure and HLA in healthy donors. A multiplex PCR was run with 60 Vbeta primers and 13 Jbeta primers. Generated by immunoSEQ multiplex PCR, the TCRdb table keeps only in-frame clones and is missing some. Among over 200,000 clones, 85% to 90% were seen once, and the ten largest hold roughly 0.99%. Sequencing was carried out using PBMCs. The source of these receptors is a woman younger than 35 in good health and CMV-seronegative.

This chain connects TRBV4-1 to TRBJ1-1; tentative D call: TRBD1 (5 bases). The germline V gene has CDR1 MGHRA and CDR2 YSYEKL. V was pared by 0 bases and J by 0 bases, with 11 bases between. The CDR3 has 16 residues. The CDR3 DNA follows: TGCGCCAGCAGCCAAGACAGGGCCCGAGTGAACACTGAAGCTTTCTTT. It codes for CASSQDRARVNTEAFF.

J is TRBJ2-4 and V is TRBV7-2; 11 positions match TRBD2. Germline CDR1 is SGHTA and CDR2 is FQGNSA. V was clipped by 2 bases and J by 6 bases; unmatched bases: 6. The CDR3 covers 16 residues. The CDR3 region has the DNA TGTGCCAGCAGCTTAATAGCGGGAGGGCAGGGAAACATTCAGTACTTC. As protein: CASSLIAGGQGNIQYF.

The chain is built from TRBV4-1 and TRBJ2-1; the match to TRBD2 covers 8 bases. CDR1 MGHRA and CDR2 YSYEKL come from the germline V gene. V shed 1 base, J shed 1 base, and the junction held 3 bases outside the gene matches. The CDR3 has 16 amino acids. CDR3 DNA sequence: TGCGCCAGCAGCCAAGTGGGCGGGAGGTCCTACAATGAGCAGTTCTTC. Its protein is CASSQVGGRSYNEQFF.

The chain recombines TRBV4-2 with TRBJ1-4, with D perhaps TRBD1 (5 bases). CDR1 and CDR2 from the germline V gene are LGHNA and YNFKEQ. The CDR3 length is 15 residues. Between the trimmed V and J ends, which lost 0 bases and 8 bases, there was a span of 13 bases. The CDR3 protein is CASSQDLQGGEKLFF. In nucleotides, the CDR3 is TGTGCCAGCAGCCAAGATCTCCAGGGCGGAGAAAAACTGTTTTTT.

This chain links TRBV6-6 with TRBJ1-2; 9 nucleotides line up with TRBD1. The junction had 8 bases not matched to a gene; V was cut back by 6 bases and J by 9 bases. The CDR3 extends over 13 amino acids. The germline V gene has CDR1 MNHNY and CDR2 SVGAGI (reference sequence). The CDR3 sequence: CASRPGQGSRYTF. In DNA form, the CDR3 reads TGTGCCAGCAGACCGGGACAGGGCTCTCGCTACACCTTC.

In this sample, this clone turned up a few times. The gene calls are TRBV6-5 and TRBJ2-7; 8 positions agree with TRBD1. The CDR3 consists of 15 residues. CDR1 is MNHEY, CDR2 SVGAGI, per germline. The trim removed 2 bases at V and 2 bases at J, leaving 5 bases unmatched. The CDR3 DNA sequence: TGTGCCAGCAGTTACGGACAGGGCGGGACCTACGAGCAGTACTTC. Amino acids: CASSYGQGGTYEQYF.

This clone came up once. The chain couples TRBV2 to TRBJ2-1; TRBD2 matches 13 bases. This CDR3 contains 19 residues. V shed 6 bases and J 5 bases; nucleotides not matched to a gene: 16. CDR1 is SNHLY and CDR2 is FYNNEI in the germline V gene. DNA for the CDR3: TGTGCCAGCAGAAAACCGGGACTAGCGGGATCCCTAGGCCACAATGAGCAGTTCTTC. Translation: CASRKPGLAGSLGHNEQFF.

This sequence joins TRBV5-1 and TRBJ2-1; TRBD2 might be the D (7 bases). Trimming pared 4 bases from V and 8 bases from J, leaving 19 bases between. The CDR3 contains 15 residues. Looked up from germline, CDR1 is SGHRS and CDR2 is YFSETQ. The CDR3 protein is CASSPTGASGDEQFF. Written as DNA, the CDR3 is TGCGCCAGCAGCCCGACAGGTGCTAGCGGCGATGAGCAGTTCTTC. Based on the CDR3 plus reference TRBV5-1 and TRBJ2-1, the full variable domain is KAGVTQTPRYLIKTRGQQVTLSCSPISGHRSVSWYQQTPGQGLQFLFEYFSETQRNKGNFPGRFSGRQFSNSRSEMNVSTLELGDSALYLCASSPTGASGDEQFFGPGTRLTVL.

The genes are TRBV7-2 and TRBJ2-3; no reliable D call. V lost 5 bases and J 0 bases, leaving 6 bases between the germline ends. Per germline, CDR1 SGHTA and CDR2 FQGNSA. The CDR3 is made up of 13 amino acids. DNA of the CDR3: TGTGCCAGCAGCACATATAGCACAGATACGCAGTATTTT. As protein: CASSTYSTDTQYF.